Below, 30 T cell receptor beta chains from the same sample are listed, as sequenced in a study of CD8+CD57+ T cells in acquired aplastic anemia. The sequenced patients had an expansion of CD8+CD57+ cells seen by flow cytometry. TCR beta VDJ and CDR3 profiles were obtained from a genomic DNA template. One entry per CDR3 protein results from TCRdb running MiXCR on the reads. The table lists roughly 80,000 distinct CDR3 sequences, less than 85% of them singletons. The sequenced sample consisted of sorted CD4+, CD8+, or CD8+CD57+ T cells (not recorded which) from PBMCs. The receptors shown here come from a human donor with aplastic anemia.

The gene calls are TRBV10-3 and TRBJ2-7; the D gene is possibly TRBD2 (7 bases). This CDR3 has 16 residues. Germline V CDR1 and CDR2: ENHRY, SYGVKD. Trimming took off 2 bases at V and 5 bases at J, with 19 bases between the two ends. Written as DNA, the CDR3 is TGTGCCATCAGTGAGATTGGGTTCGGGGGGCCGGACGAGCAGTACTTC. Residues: CAISEIGFGGPDEQYF.

This clonotype has only a few counts. This chain joins TRBV10-3 and TRBJ2-7; D not certain. Deletions cut 3 bases from V and 3 bases from J, with 6 bases between. The CDR3 is 12 residues long. CDR1 is ENHRY, CDR2 SYGVKD, per germline. CDR3 in amino acids: CAISEPGYEQYF. CDR3 nucleotide sequence: TGTGCCATCAGTGAACCGGGCTACGAGCAGTACTTC.

This sequence joins TRBV11-3 and TRBJ2-7, with D possibly TRBD2 on 5 matching bases. The CDR3 consists of 15 residues. The V and J ends lost 1 base and 4 bases respectively, with 14 bases between them. The germline CDR1 and CDR2 sequences are SGHNT and YENEEA. The CDR3 DNA sequence: TGTGCCAGCAGCTTAGGCCCCCAAGGGAGTTACGAGCAGTACTTC. Protein product: CASSLGPQGSYEQYF.

The chain links TRBV20-1 to TRBJ2-1, with TRBD2 identical over 7 bases. The CDR3 has 15 amino acids. Germline CDR1 reads DFQATT; CDR2 reads SNEGSKA (reference sequence). J was trimmed by 4 bases and V by 1 base; bases with no gene match: 7. The CDR3 DNA follows: TGCAGTGCTAGAGGTCCTAGCGGATCGTACAATGAGCAGTTCTTC. Translated, it gives CSARGPSGSYNEQFF.

In regard to this clonotype: A junction boundary mismatches the germline segment, possibly from a read error. V usage is TRBV25-1 and J usage is TRBJ2-7; D may be TRBD1 (6 bases). This CDR3 comprises 14 residues. Germline V gene sequence: CDR1 MGHDK, CDR2 SYGVNS. In DNA form, the CDR3 reads TGCGCCAGCAGCGATGACACAGGGAAATACGAGCAGTACTTC. This codes for CASSDDTGKYEQYF.

The J gene is TRBJ2-5, the V gene TRBV6-1, with D tentatively TRBD1 (6 bases). This CDR3 comprises 14 residues. In germline, CDR1 is MNHNS, CDR2 SASEGT. With 6 bases removed from V and 4 bases from J, the gap between germline ends came to 15 bases. In DNA, the CDR3 is TGTGCCAGCAGACAGGGTAGGGGCCGAGAGACCCAGTACTTC. Translated: CASRQGRGRETQYF.

In its sample, this clonotype was seen a few times. The V and J genes are TRBV20-1 and TRBJ2-7; no firm D call. Germline assignment: CDR1 DFQATT and CDR2 SNEGSKA (reference sequence). V lost 1 base, J lost 5 bases, and 12 bases lay in between. This CDR3 spans 13 amino acids. The chain's CDR3 is CSARVEPFDEQYF. The CDR3 nucleotides are TGCAGTGCTAGAGTGGAACCTTTCGACGAGCAGTACTTC.

The V call is TRBV10-1, the J call TRBJ1-1; 8 positions match TRBD1. CDR3 length: 14 residues. The germline CDR1 and CDR2 sequences are WNHNN and SYGVQD (reference sequence). V lost 4 bases, J lost 6 bases, and 7 bases stayed unmatched. The CDR3 loop is CASSGYRDRPEAFF. The CDR3 bases are TGCGCCAGCAGTGGTTATCGGGACAGGCCTGAAGCTTTCTTT.

The chain joins TRBV29-1 to TRBJ1-4, with D perhaps TRBD1 (6 bases). Per the germline V gene, CDR1 is SQVTM and CDR2 is ANQGSEA. This CDR3 region has 14 residues. The ends were cut back, 3 bases at V and 5 bases at J, with 13 bases in the middle. CDR3 sequence (DNA): TGCAGCGTTGATGACCCGGGGGCCAATGAAAAACTGTTTTTT. It translates to CSVDDPGANEKLFF.

V is TRBV24-1 and J is TRBJ1-2, with D unresolved. Trimming took off 2 bases at V and 3 bases at J, with 9 bases between the two ends. There are 14 residues in the CDR3. CDR1 is KGHDR and CDR2 is SFDVKD in the germline V gene. CDR3 coding DNA: TGTGCCACCAGTGATTATGGGCTTGACTATGGCTACACCTTC. Translation: CATSDYGLDYGYTF.

The chain carries TRBV24-1 and TRBJ2-1, with TRBD1 identical over 9 bases. Germline CDR1 reads KGHDR; CDR2 reads SFDVKD. This CDR3 is 13 amino acids long. V was pared by 3 bases and J by 9 bases, with 2 bases of the junction left unmatched. CDR3: CATSDVTGGEQFF. Written as DNA, the CDR3 is TGTGCCACCAGTGATGTGACAGGGGGTGAGCAGTTCTTC.

This clonotype has more than one count but fewer than ten. This sequence joins TRBV7-2 and TRBJ1-1, with D possibly being TRBD1 (6 bases). The V gene lost 6 bases and the J gene lost 1 base, with 9 bases spanning the gap. CDR3 length equals 13 residues. Germline assignment: CDR1 SGHTA and CDR2 FQGNSA. The CDR3: CASRQGKNTEAFF. Written as DNA, the CDR3 is TGTGCCAGCAGGCAGGGGAAGAACACTGAAGCTTTCTTT.

This sequence joins TRBV7-4 and TRBJ1-2; perhaps TRBD1 as D (5 bases). Per the germline V gene, CDR1 is SGHVT and CDR2 is SQSDAQ. The V and J ends lost 4 bases and 5 bases respectively, with 11 bases between them. This CDR3 is built from 13 residues. The CDR3: CASSSQSGYGYTF. CDR3 coding DNA: TGTGCCAGCAGCTCTCAATCAGGGTATGGCTACACCTTC. Full variable domain (missing parts from reference TRBV7-4 and TRBJ1-2): GAGVSQSPRYKVAKRGRDVALRCDSISGHVTLYWYRQTLGQGSEVLTYSQSDAQRDKSGRPSGRFSAERPERSVSTLKIQRTEQGDSAVYLCASSSQSGYGYTFGSGTRLTVV.

This sequence joins TRBV7-7 and TRBJ2-7; no firm D call. CDR1 is SSHAT, CDR2 FNYEAQ, per germline (reference sequence). With 5 bases removed from V and 2 bases from J, the gap between germline ends came to 7 bases. This CDR3 contains 12 residues. The chain's CDR3 is CASSPRAYEQYF. The CDR3 coding sequence is TGTGCCAGCAGCCCCCGCGCCTACGAGCAGTACTTC.

The V call is TRBV2, the J call TRBJ1-3; D is undetermined. The CDR3 extends over 13 amino acids. Trimming took 6 bases from V and 0 from J, leaving 6 bases between them. The germline gives CDR1 SNHLY, CDR2 FYNNEI. The DNA of the CDR3 is TGTGCCAGCAGGGCCCTCTCTGGAAACACCATATATTTT. Its protein is CASRALSGNTIYF.

The chain joins TRBV7-9 to TRBJ2-5, with D perhaps TRBD2 (6 bases). The germline V gene encodes CDR1 SEHNR and CDR2 FQNEAQ (reference sequence). V lost 3 bases to trimming and J lost 2 bases, with 7 bases between them. This CDR3 has 13 amino acids. The CDR3 is CASSLDYQETQYF. The CDR3, as DNA: TGTGCCAGCAGCTTGGACTATCAAGAGACCCAGTACTTC.

V and J are TRBV7-8 and TRBJ1-2, with TRBD1 as a possible D gene (5 bases). V was shortened by 2 bases and J by 7 bases, with 11 bases between the two germline ends. The CDR3 has 13 residues. Germline CDR1 reads SGHVS; CDR2 reads FQNEAQ. The CDR3 DNA follows: TGTGCCAGCAGCTTACCAGGGTTGGGTGGCTACACCTTC. As protein: CASSLPGLGGYTF.

This sequence joins TRBV9 and TRBJ2-3; no reliable D call. This CDR3 has 12 residues. The germline CDR1 and CDR2 sequences are SGDLS and YYNGEE. V shed 5 bases and J shed 2 bases, with 6 bases lying between them. This chain's CDR3 is CASSGNTDTQYF. The CDR3 bases are TGTGCCAGCAGTGGTAACACAGATACGCAGTATTTT. Looking up the rest from reference TRBV9 and TRBJ2-3 gives the full variable domain: DSGVTQTPKHLITATGQRVTLRCSPRSGDLSVYWYQQSLDQGLQFLIQYYNGEERAKGNILERFSAQQFPDLHSELNLSSLELGDSALYFCASSGNTDTQYFGPGTRLTVL.

This clonotype was counted between two and nine times. V usage is TRBV10-3 and J usage is TRBJ2-7; 11 nucleotides match TRBD1. The CDR3 is made up of 16 amino acids. With V trimmed by 2 bases and J by 1 base, 4 bases remained unmatched. Germline CDR1 ENHRY, CDR2 SYGVKD. For the CDR3, the DNA is TGTGCCATCAGTGAGAGGGGGACAGGGGGATCCTACGAGCAGTACTTC. Translating gives CAISERGTGGSYEQYF.

This clonotype was seen ten or more times. The chain has TRBV2 and TRBJ2-1; 8 nucleotides match TRBD1. Trimming took 4 bases from V and 5 from J; bases not matched to a gene: 4. The germline V gene encodes CDR1 SNHLY and CDR2 FYNNEI. The CDR3 spans 14 residues. DNA of the CDR3: TGTGCCAGCAGTGGCCTGACAGGGGACAATGAGCAGTTCTTC. Translated, it gives CASSGLTGDNEQFF.

This chain uses TRBV2 with TRBJ2-7, with D perhaps TRBD2 (5 bases). The V gene's germline CDR1 is SNHLY and CDR2 FYNNEI. CDR3 length equals 13 residues. Trimming cost V 6 bases and J 4 bases, with 13 bases left between them. The CDR3 region is CASSGVGIYEQYF. DNA for the CDR3: TGTGCCAGCAGCGGGGTAGGAATTTACGAGCAGTACTTC.

This clonotype was seen a handful of times. The V gene is TRBV7-2, the J gene TRBJ2-7, with D tentatively TRBD1 (5 bases). The CDR3 length is 14 residues. The V and J ends lost 1 base and 3 bases respectively, with 10 bases between them. CDR1 is SGHTA and CDR2 is FQGNSA in the germline V gene. The CDR3 bases are TGTGCCAGCAGCTTAGTCCAGGGAAACTACGAGCAGTACTTC. It encodes CASSLVQGNYEQYF.

This clonotype was observed a few times. V and J are TRBV2 and TRBJ2-1; 9 bases are a match to TRBD2. Germline CDR1 SNHLY, CDR2 FYNNEI. The junction had 11 bases not matched to a gene; V was cut back by 8 bases and J by 6 bases. The length of the CDR3 is 15 residues. The CDR3 nucleotides read TGTGCCAGCCAAAAACTAGCGGGTATGGTCAATGAGCAGTTCTTC. Its protein product is CASQKLAGMVNEQFF.

V gene TRBV20-1 combines with J gene TRBJ2-5; D call uncertain. V dropped 2 bases and J dropped 7 bases, with 5 bases sitting between them. The CDR3 sequence is 10 residues long. CDR1 is DFQATT, CDR2 SNEGSKA, per germline (reference sequence). In nucleotides, the CDR3 is TGCAGTGCTAGAAACGGGACCCAGTACTTC. Translating it yields CSARNGTQYF.

This chain links TRBV11-2 with TRBJ1-5; D is undetermined. V was clipped by 1 base and J by 1 base, with 5 bases between them. The CDR3 has 14 amino acids. CDR1 and CDR2 (germline): SGHAT, FQNNGV. CDR3 coding DNA: TGTGCCAGCAGCTTAGGACGGAGCAATCAGCCCCAGCATTTT. Protein product: CASSLGRSNQPQHF.

This rearrangement joins TRBV24-1 to TRBJ2-1, with D unresolved. Trimming pared 2 bases from V and 0 bases from J, leaving 4 bases between. The CDR3 sequence is 14 residues long. The germline gives CDR1 KGHDR, CDR2 SFDVKD. The CDR3 nucleotides are TGTGCCACCAGTGATTCTACCTCCTACAATGAGCAGTTCTTC. It codes for CATSDSTSYNEQFF.

V gene TRBV15 combines with J gene TRBJ2-3; 8 bases line up with TRBD2. This CDR3 region has 16 residues. Germline assignment: CDR1 LNHNV and CDR2 YYDKDF (reference sequence). V dropped 1 base and J dropped 4; count of bases not matched to a gene: 7. The CDR3, as DNA: TGTGCCACCAGCAGAGGGGGAGGCGGGGGGTCAGATACGCAGTATTTT. This sequence encodes CATSRGGGGGSDTQYF.

The chain employs TRBV19 and TRBJ1-1; 8 bases are a match to TRBD1. In germline, CDR1 is LNHDA, CDR2 SQIVND (reference sequence). CDR3 size: 12 residues. Unmatched junction bases numbered 4, after V lost 8 bases and J lost 5 bases. The CDR3 reads CASAGGWTEAFF. The DNA of the CDR3 is TGTGCCAGTGCAGGGGGCTGGACTGAAGCTTTCTTT.

The chain is built from TRBV20-1 and TRBJ2-5; 9 positions agree with TRBD2. From germline, CDR1 is DFQATT and CDR2 SNEGSKA (reference sequence). J lost 7 bases, V lost 5 bases, and 2 bases had no gene match. The CDR3 loop spans 11 amino acids. CDR3 protein: CSAGTSMTQYF. The DNA of the CDR3 is TGCAGTGCTGGGACTAGCATGACCCAGTACTTC.

The chain couples TRBV7-2 to TRBJ2-5; 9 positions agree with TRBD2. The CDR3 is made up of 14 amino acids. Germline assignment: CDR1 SGHTA and CDR2 FQGNSA. Losses at the gene ends were 6 bases for V and 7 bases for J; bases not matched to a gene: 9. The DNA of the CDR3 is TGTGCCAGCAGGGCCCTAGCGGGGTCCGGGACCCAGTACTTC. Encoded protein: CASRALAGSGTQYF.